This T cell receptor beta chain was recovered during a study of CD8 T cells in ankylosing spondylitis. Study outcomes and limitations: Researchers report that disease-linked clones proved CD8+ and relatively rare in peripheral blood. Enrichment of disease-linked clones was reportedly significant in matched ankylosing spondylitis synovial fluid.

This clonotype was recorded many times. No antigen is known for it. This CDR3 contains 13 residues. The ends were cut back, 2 bases at V and 4 bases at J, with 8 bases in the middle. Germline V gene sequence: CDR1 MNHEY, CDR2 SVGAGI. Generation of TCR beta libraries employed quantitative 5'-RACE incorporating molecular barcodes. TCRdb redid the calling of the 5' RACE reads with MiXCR, one entry per CDR3 protein. The repertoire includes 180,000 or so distinct CDR3 sequences, 9.5% to 13% of them detected once, and 25% to 35% sits in the top ten. What was sequenced was blood, either unsorted or a sorted T cell fraction (not recorded which). The receptor was derived from a male donor with ankylosing spondylitis or in good health (not recorded which). This chain connects TRBV6-5 to TRBJ1-1; D gene uncertain. Here the CDR3 reads CASSYGRGTEAFF. The CDR3 DNA is TGTGCCAGCAGTTACGGGCGGGGCACTGAAGCTTTCTTT.